This T cell receptor beta chain was observed in a study of T cell repertoires in cytomegalovirus infection. About the research overall: Alongside well-studied HLA-B-restricted CMV epitopes, recently identified HLA-C-restricted CMV epitopes were also used. A matching HLA type, together with CMV infection, was signaled by public TCR beta signatures. Overall study results and limits: Dominating the ex vivo response were HLA-C-restricted CMV-specific TCR beta clonotypes.

With respect to this clonotype: Antigen unknown.

TCRdb itself ran the reads through MiXCR, one entry per CDR3 protein. The table includes about 900,000 distinct CDR3 sequences, roughly 31% detected once. Germline loops: CDR1 MDHEN, CDR2 SYDVKM. This CDR3 region has 16 residues. V was clipped by 5 bases and J by 0 bases, with 14 bases between them. Sequenced material: cultured CD8+ T cells from PBMCs, taken from culture after CMV antigen stimulation. The sequence came from a human donor in good health (CMV status not recorded). Some clones in this sample may be carry-over from other donors' samples. This sequence joins TRBV28 and TRBJ1-3, with D unclear. DNA of the CDR3: TGTGCCAGCAGTCCGCGGGCCTTCTTCTCTGGAAACACCATATATTTT. Residues: CASSPRAFFSGNTIYF.